The 32 T cell receptor beta chains below were found in one sample sequenced in a study of cytomegalovirus exposure and HLA in healthy donors. PCR primers comprised 60 Vbeta and 13 Jbeta primers. Profiled with immunoSEQ multiplex PCR; TCRdb holds only in-frame clones, not every one. The table shows 99,000 or so clones, with roughly a tenth occurring only once. Sequencing was done on a sample of PBMCs. These receptors came from a man between 35 and 55 years old in good health and CMV-seropositive.

The table lists this clone with a few counts. The rearrangement links TRBV7-2 to TRBJ2-3; D gene ambiguous. CDR3 length equals 13 residues. The ends were cut back, 4 bases at V and 2 bases at J, with 7 bases in the middle. CDR1 and CDR2 (germline): SGHTA, FQGNSA. This chain's CDR3 is CASSSDITDTQYF. The CDR3 nucleotides read TGTGCCAGCAGCTCCGACATCACAGATACGCAGTATTTT.

This clone was seen a handful of times. V and J are TRBV7-9 and TRBJ1-5; no firm D call. The germline V gene has CDR1 SEHNR and CDR2 FQNEAQ (reference sequence). This CDR3 has 18 amino acids. Trimming cost V 5 bases and J 4 bases, with 24 bases left between them. CDR3 region: CASSHFFAGILDNQPQHF. The CDR3 DNA follows: TGTGCCAGCAGCCACTTCTTCGCGGGGATCTTAGATAATCAGCCCCAGCATTTT. The variable domain in full, with the rest retrieved from reference TRBV7-9 and TRBJ1-5, is DTGVSQNPRHKITKRGQNVTFRCDPISEHNRLYWYRQTLGQGPEFLTYFQNEAQLEKSRLLSDRFSAERPKGSFSTLEIQRTEQGDSAMYLCASSHFFAGILDNQPQHFGDGTRLSIL.

This clone was seen a handful of times. This chain joins TRBV7-9 and TRBJ1-4; weak D call: TRBD1 (5 bases). Germline V CDR1 and CDR2: SEHNR, FQNEAQ (reference sequence). Trimming removed 1 base from V and 0 bases from J, with 12 bases in between. The CDR3 is 17 residues long. The DNA of the CDR3 is TGTGCCAGCAGCTTAGAGAACGGGGGTCCAACTAATGAAAAACTGTTTTTT. Protein sequence: CASSLENGGPTNEKLFF.

This clone has a handful of counts. The chain carries TRBV29-1 and TRBJ2-2, with unresolved D. V lost 4 bases to trimming and J lost 0 bases, with 6 bases between them. The germline CDR1 and CDR2 sequences are SQVTM and ANQGSEA. CDR3 size: 13 residues. The CDR3 nucleotides read TGCAGCGTTGGACAAGCGAACACCGGGGAGCTGTTTTTT. Its translation: CSVGQANTGELFF.

This chain connects TRBV6-6 to TRBJ2-2; maybe TRBD2 (7 bases). Trimming removed 2 bases at V and 5 bases at J, with 15 bases between. This CDR3 has 16 residues. Germline CDR1 and CDR2: MNHNY and SVGAGI (reference sequence). The CDR3 spells CASSYGGGSGTGELFF. DNA for the CDR3: TGTGCCAGCAGTTACGGGGGCGGGAGCGGGACCGGGGAGCTGTTTTTT.

This clone was seen a few times. Other DNA sequences in this sample translate to the same CDR3. V is TRBV5-1 and J is TRBJ1-5; 7 bases agree with TRBD1. Per the germline V gene, CDR1 is SGHRS and CDR2 is YFSETQ. The length of the CDR3 is 14 residues. V gave up 0 bases and J gave up 5 bases; unmatched junction bases: 2. The CDR3 region is CASSLGQGDQPQHF. In DNA, the CDR3 is TGCGCCAGCAGCTTGGGACAGGGAGATCAGCCCCAGCATTTT.

V is TRBV29-1 and J is TRBJ2-2; the D gene is possibly TRBD2 (5 bases). CDR3 length: 14 residues. Germline-derived CDR1 and CDR2 are SQVTM and ANQGSEA. Trimming left V 3 bases short and J 11 bases short, with 19 bases between. For the CDR3, the DNA is TGCAGCGTTGATTCCGGGATAGGCGAGGTAGAGCTGTTTTTT. It codes for CSVDSGIGEVELFF.

J is TRBJ2-1 and V is TRBV2, with 7 nucleotides matching TRBD1. Germline trimming cut 7 bases from V and 4 bases from J; bases unmatched to any gene: 10. The CDR3 totals 15 residues. Germline V gene data show CDR1 as SNHLY and CDR2 as FYNNEI. The CDR3 reads CASTQPGQIYNEQFF. For the CDR3, the DNA is TGTGCCAGCACGCAGCCGGGACAGATATACAATGAGCAGTTCTTC.

V usage is TRBV7-2 and J usage is TRBJ2-1; 10 nucleotides agree with TRBD2. Germline V CDR1 and CDR2: SGHTA, FQGNSA. This CDR3 has 15 residues. The V gene end was trimmed by 2 bases and the J gene end by 5 bases; junction bases not matched to a gene: 3. The CDR3 nucleotides read TGTGCCAGCAGCTTACTAGCGGGAGTACACAATGAGCAGTTCTTC. Amino acids: CASSLLAGVHNEQFF.

This clone has just a few counts. The chain employs TRBV27 and TRBJ1-1; TRBD1 is a possible D gene (6 bases). Looked up from germline, CDR1 is MNHEY and CDR2 is SMNVEV (reference sequence). The CDR3 loop spans 12 amino acids. V was clipped by 5 bases and J by 5 bases, with 9 bases between them. The CDR3 nucleotides are TGTGCCAGCAGTGAACAGGGAACTGAAGCTTTCTTT. The encoded protein is CASSEQGTEAFF.

The genes are TRBV7-2 and TRBJ2-7, with 9 bases aligning to TRBD2. Germline V gives CDR1 SGHTA, CDR2 FQGNSA. This CDR3 has 14 amino acids. The V gene end was trimmed by 3 bases and the J gene end by 5 bases; junction bases not matched to a gene: 5. DNA of the CDR3: TGTGCCAGCAGCTTCGAGCGGGAGGTGCACGAGCAGTACTTC. It encodes CASSFEREVHEQYF.

The chain links TRBV28 to TRBJ2-4, with a possible D match to TRBD2 (7 bases). Deletions cut 1 base from V and 6 bases from J, with 10 bases between. This CDR3 contains 14 residues. Germline loops: CDR1 MDHEN, CDR2 SYDVKM. The CDR3 DNA reads TGTGCCAGCAGTTTATTACGGGGGGCAAACATTCAGTACTTC. It is translated as CASSLLRGANIQYF. Full variable domain (outside the CDR3, taken from reference TRBV28 and TRBJ2-4): DVKVTQSSRYLVKRTGEKVFLECVQDMDHENMFWYRQDPGLGLRLIYFSYDVKMKEKGDIPEGYSVSREKKERFSLILESASTNQTSMYLCASSLLRGANIQYFGAGTRLSVL.

The table lists this clone with a few counts. The chain recombines TRBV11-3 with TRBJ2-2; D not resolved. This CDR3 is 13 amino acids long. V lost 4 bases to trimming and J lost 5 bases, with 8 bases between them. From germline, CDR1 is SGHNT and CDR2 YENEEA. The CDR3 region is CASSSSPTGELFF. CDR3 nucleotides: TGTGCCAGCAGCTCCAGTCCTACCGGGGAGCTGTTTTTT.

This clone was seen a handful of times. The identical CDR3 is also encoded by other nucleotide sequences in the sample. The CDR3 region is CASSLTDRENNEQFF. The DNA for the CDR3 is TGCGCCAGCAGCCTAACCGACCGGGAGAACAATGAGCAGTTCTTC. The chain combines TRBV5-1 with TRBJ2-1, with D possibly being TRBD2 (6 bases). V was cut by 4 bases and J by 5 bases, with 16 bases left in between. The germline gives CDR1 SGHRS, CDR2 YFSETQ. This CDR3 contains 15 residues.

The chain recombines TRBV16 with TRBJ1-1; D gene uncertain. Looked up from germline, CDR1 is KGHSY and CDR2 is FQNENV. The CDR3 sequence is 14 residues long. V lost 5 bases to trimming and J lost 1 base, with 11 bases between them. The CDR3 region is CASSVQDSNTEAFF. Written as DNA, the CDR3 is TGTGCCAGCAGCGTCCAAGACTCGAACACTGAAGCTTTCTTT. Full variable domain (rest looked up from reference TRBV16 and TRBJ1-1): GEEVAQTPKHLVRGEGQKAKLYCAPIKGHSYVFWYQQVLKNEFKFLISFQNENVFDETGMPKERFSAKCLPNSPCSLEIQATKLEDSAVYFCASSVQDSNTEAFFGQGTRLTVV.

This clone was counted between two and nine times. This chain links TRBV7-9 with TRBJ2-5; 15 positions agree with TRBD2. Germline values: CDR1 SEHNR, CDR2 FQNEAQ (reference sequence). J gave up 7 bases and V 5 bases, and 8 bases lay outside the gene matches. The CDR3 is made up of 16 amino acids. CDR3 in amino acids: CASSSYGTSGRRTQYF. The CDR3 bases are TGTGCCAGCAGCAGCTACGGGACTAGCGGGAGGAGGACCCAGTACTTC.

This clone was recorded a few times. The chain uses TRBV6-1 and TRBJ2-7; TRBD2 matches 9 bases. This CDR3 is built from 16 residues. Germline loops: CDR1 MNHNS, CDR2 SASEGT. Unmatched junction bases numbered 8, after V lost 1 base and J lost 4 bases. The CDR3 nucleotides read TGTGCCAGCAGTGAAGGGCGGCTAGCGGGAACATACGAGCAGTACTTC. It encodes CASSEGRLAGTYEQYF.

This clone has more than one count but fewer than ten. V gene TRBV9 combines with J gene TRBJ2-5; 9 nucleotides line up with TRBD2. V shed 0 bases and J 3 bases; nucleotides not matched to a gene: 3. The CDR3 spans 15 residues. From germline, CDR1 is SGDLS and CDR2 YYNGEE. The CDR3 region is CASSVASGAKETQYF. CDR3 DNA: TGTGCCAGCAGCGTAGCTAGCGGGGCCAAAGAGACCCAGTACTTC.

The chain recombines TRBV7-6 with TRBJ2-1; D may be TRBD2 (5 bases). This CDR3 comprises 14 residues. Germline assignment: CDR1 SGHVS and CDR2 FNYEAQ. The ends were cut back, 4 bases at V and 5 bases at J, with 12 bases in the middle. The CDR3 sequence is CASSSPLADNEQFF. As DNA, the CDR3 is TGTGCCAGCAGCTCACCGCTAGCAGACAATGAGCAGTTCTTC.

The gene calls are TRBV6-1 and TRBJ2-2, with TRBD1 matching over 7 bases. Germline loops: CDR1 MNHNS, CDR2 SASEGT. The V and J ends lost 5 bases and 1 base, in that order; junction bases with no gene match: 4. This CDR3 has 15 amino acids. The CDR3 loop is CASSFWTGNTGELFF. The DNA for the CDR3 is TGTGCCAGCAGTTTTTGGACAGGGAACACCGGGGAGCTGTTTTTT.

J is TRBJ1-3 and V is TRBV7-8, with 7 bases fitting TRBD1. V dropped 1 base and J dropped 8; count of bases not matched to a gene: 8. The germline V gene has CDR1 SGHVS and CDR2 FQNEAQ. This CDR3 comprises 15 residues. CDR3 loop: CASSLVRGPGDTIYF. In DNA form, the CDR3 reads TGTGCCAGCAGCTTAGTGAGGGGGCCGGGGGACACCATATATTTT.

This clone was seen a few times. The gene calls are TRBV6-6 and TRBJ2-3, with 13 bases fitting TRBD2. The CDR3 totals 16 residues. The J segment lost 6 bases and the V segment lost 6 bases, leaving 9 bases of the junction unmatched. The germline V gene has CDR1 MNHNY and CDR2 SVGAGI (reference sequence). The CDR3 sequence: CASSLLAGGPRDTQYF. CDR3 nucleotides: TGTGCCAGCAGCCTACTAGCGGGAGGGCCTAGGGATACGCAGTATTTT.

This clone was picked up a small number of times. This chain connects TRBV5-6 to TRBJ2-1, with 11 nucleotides matching TRBD2. The J segment lost 4 bases and the V segment lost 4 bases, leaving 4 bases of the junction unmatched. The V gene's germline CDR1 is SGHDT and CDR2 YYEEEE. This CDR3 spans 15 amino acids. The CDR3 DNA reads TGTGCCAGCAGCGTAGCGGGAGGGCCTTACAATGAGCAGTTCTTC. It translates to CASSVAGGPYNEQFF.

For the CDR3, the DNA is TGCAGTGCTAGGGGAGGACCTCCCGCTTTCTTT. Translated: CSARGGPPAFF. The J gene is TRBJ1-1, the V gene TRBV20-1; no firm D call. Per germline, CDR1 DFQATT and CDR2 SNEGSKA (reference sequence). CDR3 length: 11 residues. With 3 bases removed from V and 11 bases from J, the gap between germline ends came to 13 bases.

The chain links TRBV28 to TRBJ2-3; 8 nucleotides align to TRBD1. The CDR3 consists of 15 residues. V lost 2 bases, J lost 2 bases, and 3 bases stayed unmatched. Germline V gene lookup returns CDR1 MDHEN and CDR2 SYDVKM. The CDR3 spells CASSLQGAPTDTQYF. The CDR3, as DNA: TGTGCCAGCAGTTTACAGGGGGCGCCCACAGATACGCAGTATTTT.

The chain uses TRBV10-3 and TRBJ2-7; tentatively, D is TRBD1 (6 bases). V gave up 3 bases and J gave up 4 bases, with 13 bases separating them. In germline, CDR1 is ENHRY, CDR2 SYGVKD. CDR3 length: 14 amino acids. This CDR3 is CAISETGQAYEQYF. Written as DNA, the CDR3 is TGTGCCATCAGTGAAACAGGGCAAGCGTACGAGCAGTACTTC.

This clone occurred a few times. The chain carries TRBV18 and TRBJ1-2, with unresolved D. The V end was cut by 2 bases, the J end by 1 base, with 8 bases between. The CDR3 spans 14 residues. CDR1 is KGHSH and CDR2 is LQKENI in the germline V gene. The CDR3 spells CASSPKADNYGYTF. CDR3 coding DNA: TGTGCCAGCTCACCAAAGGCGGATAACTATGGCTACACCTTC.

This clone came up a few times. The V gene is TRBV6-5, the J gene TRBJ2-1; D is perhaps TRBD2 (6 bases). Trimming removed 6 bases at V and 4 bases at J, with 13 bases between. CDR1 and CDR2 (germline): MNHEY, SVGAGI. The CDR3 runs to 14 residues. The CDR3 DNA reads as TGTGCCAGCAGGGCCGGGAGTATTTACAATGAGCAGTTCTTC. This encodes CASRAGSIYNEQFF.

This clone was picked up one time. Within the sample, other DNA sequences also encode this same CDR3. V gene TRBV9 combines with J gene TRBJ2-6, with D tentatively TRBD1 (6 bases). The CDR3 has 16 amino acids. The germline V gene encodes CDR1 SGDLS and CDR2 YYNGEE. The V end was cut by 4 bases, the J end by 0 bases, with 11 bases between. CDR3 in amino acids: CASSSDRSSGANVLTF. As DNA, the CDR3 is TGTGCCAGCAGCTCAGACAGGAGCTCTGGGGCCAACGTCCTGACTTTC. The full variable domain, with the rest looked up from reference TRBV9 and TRBJ2-6, is DSGVTQTPKHLITATGQRVTLRCSPRSGDLSVYWYQQSLDQGLQFLIQYYNGEERAKGNILERFSAQQFPDLHSELNLSSLELGDSALYFCASSSDRSSGANVLTFGAGSRLTVL.

This chain connects TRBV4-1 to TRBJ1-2, with D hard to call. Germline CDR1 MGHRA, CDR2 YSYEKL. There are 14 residues in the CDR3. The germline V and J ends were trimmed by 0 bases and 8 bases, with 13 bases remaining between them. CDR3 coding DNA: TGCGCCAGCAGCCAAGATAATGGAGGTGGGGGCTACACCTTC. Protein sequence: CASSQDNGGGGYTF.

In this sample, this clone turned up a few times. V is TRBV2 and J is TRBJ2-7; 11 positions agree with TRBD2. With 6 bases clipped from V and 3 bases from J, the junction kept 4 bases outside the gene matches. Germline assignment: CDR1 SNHLY and CDR2 FYNNEI. This CDR3 contains 14 residues. The CDR3 protein is CASRELAGDYEQYF. The CDR3 coding sequence is TGTGCCAGCAGGGAACTAGCGGGAGACTACGAGCAGTACTTC. Variable domain in full (rest from reference TRBV2 and TRBJ2-7): EPEVTQTPSHQVTQMGQEVILRCVPISNHLYFYWYRQILGQKVEFLVSFYNNEISEKSEIFDDQFSVERPDGSNFTLKIRSTKLEDSAMYFCASRELAGDYEQYFGPGTRLTVT.

The DNA of the CDR3 is TGTGCCAGCAGCTTGGCCCCGGGACAGGGTTCTGAGACCCAGTACTTC. This gives the protein CASSLAPGQGSETQYF. The chain recombines TRBV13 with TRBJ2-5, with TRBD1 matching 9 bases. V gave up 3 bases and J gave up 5 bases; unmatched junction bases: 10. The CDR3 length is 16 residues. Germline assignment: CDR1 PRHDT and CDR2 FYEKMQ (reference sequence).